This T cell receptor beta chain appears in the sequencing data of a study of tumour-infiltrating T cells in Burkitt lymphoma. The wider study: Overall and progression-free survival were predicted by productive clonality.

Repertoires were generated with immunoSEQ multiplex PCR, while TCRdb's copy carries only in-frame clones and drops some. The sample contains 13,000 to 15,000 clones, around a third of which appear only once. Looked up from germline, CDR1 is SGHNT and CDR2 is YYREEE (reference sequence). Trimming removed 0 bases from V and 6 bases from J, with 13 bases in between. The CDR3 length is 14 residues. The sample holds a few counts of this clone. This chain uses TRBV5-4 with TRBJ2-7; D not resolved. Sequenced sample: tumor tissue. The source is a human donor with diffuse large B-cell lymphoma. The DNA of the CDR3 is TGTGCCAGCAGCTTGGGTGGGCTCATGGGCGAGCAGTACTTC. The encoded protein is CASSLGGLMGEQYF.